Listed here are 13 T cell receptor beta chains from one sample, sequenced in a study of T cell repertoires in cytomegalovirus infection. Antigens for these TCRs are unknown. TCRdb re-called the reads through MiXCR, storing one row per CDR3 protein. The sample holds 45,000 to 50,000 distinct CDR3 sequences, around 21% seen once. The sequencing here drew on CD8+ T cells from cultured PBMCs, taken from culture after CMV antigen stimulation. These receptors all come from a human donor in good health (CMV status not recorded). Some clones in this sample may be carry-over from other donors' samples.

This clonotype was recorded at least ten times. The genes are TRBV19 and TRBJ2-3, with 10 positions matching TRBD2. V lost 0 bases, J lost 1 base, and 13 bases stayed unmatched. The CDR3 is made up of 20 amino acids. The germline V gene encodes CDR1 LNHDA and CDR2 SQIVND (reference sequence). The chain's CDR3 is CASSIDELAGIKAGTDTQYF. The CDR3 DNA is TGTGCCAGTAGTATAGATGAACTAGCGGGGATTAAGGCTGGCACAGATACGCAGTATTTT.

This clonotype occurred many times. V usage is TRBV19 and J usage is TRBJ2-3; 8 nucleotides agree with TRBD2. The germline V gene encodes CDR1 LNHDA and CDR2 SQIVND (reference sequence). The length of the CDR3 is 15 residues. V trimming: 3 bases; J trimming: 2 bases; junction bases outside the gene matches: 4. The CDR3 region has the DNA TGTGCCAGTAGTATGTGGCGGGGGGACACAGATACGCAGTATTTT. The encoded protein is CASSMWRGDTDTQYF.

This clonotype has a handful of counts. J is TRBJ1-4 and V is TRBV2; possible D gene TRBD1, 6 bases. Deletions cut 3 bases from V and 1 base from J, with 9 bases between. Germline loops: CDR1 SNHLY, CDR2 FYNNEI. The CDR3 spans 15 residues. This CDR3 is CASSDRGLTNEKLFF. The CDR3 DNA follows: TGTGCCAGCAGTGACAGGGGATTAACTAATGAAAAACTGTTTTTT.

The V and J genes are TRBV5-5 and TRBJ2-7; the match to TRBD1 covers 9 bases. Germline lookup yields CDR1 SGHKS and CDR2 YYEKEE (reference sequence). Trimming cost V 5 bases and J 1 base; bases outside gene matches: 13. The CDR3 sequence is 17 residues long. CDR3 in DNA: TGTGCCAGCAGGGCGACCCGGGACAGGGAATATTCCTACGAGCAGTACTTC. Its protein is CASRATRDREYSYEQYF.

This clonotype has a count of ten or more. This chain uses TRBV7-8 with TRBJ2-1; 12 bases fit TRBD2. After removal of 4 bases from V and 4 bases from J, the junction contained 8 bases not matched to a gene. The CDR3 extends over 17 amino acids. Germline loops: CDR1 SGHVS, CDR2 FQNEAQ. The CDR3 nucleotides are TGTGCCAGCAGCTCAACAGCTAGCGGGAGGGCATACAATGAGCAGTTCTTC. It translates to CASSSTASGRAYNEQFF.

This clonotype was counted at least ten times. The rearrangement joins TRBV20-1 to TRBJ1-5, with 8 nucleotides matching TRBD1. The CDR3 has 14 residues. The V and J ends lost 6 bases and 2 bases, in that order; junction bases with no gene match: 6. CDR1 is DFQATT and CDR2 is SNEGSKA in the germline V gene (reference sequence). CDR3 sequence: CSALQGAGNQPQHF. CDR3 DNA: TGCAGTGCCCTCCAGGGGGCGGGCAATCAGCCCCAGCATTTT.

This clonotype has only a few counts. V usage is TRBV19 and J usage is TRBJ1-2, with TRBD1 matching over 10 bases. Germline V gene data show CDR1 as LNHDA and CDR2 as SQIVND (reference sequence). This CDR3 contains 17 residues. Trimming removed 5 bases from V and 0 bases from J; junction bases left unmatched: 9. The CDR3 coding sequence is TGTGCCAGTAGTTCTCGGACAGGGGGGATAGCTAACTATGGCTACACCTTC. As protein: CASSSRTGGIANYGYTF.

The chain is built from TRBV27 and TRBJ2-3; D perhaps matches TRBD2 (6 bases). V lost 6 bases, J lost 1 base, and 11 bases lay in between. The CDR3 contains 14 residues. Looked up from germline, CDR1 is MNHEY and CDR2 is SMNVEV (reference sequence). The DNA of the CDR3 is TGTGCCAGCAGCCCGGGAGTGGGCACAGATACGCAGTATTTT. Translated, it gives CASSPGVGTDTQYF.

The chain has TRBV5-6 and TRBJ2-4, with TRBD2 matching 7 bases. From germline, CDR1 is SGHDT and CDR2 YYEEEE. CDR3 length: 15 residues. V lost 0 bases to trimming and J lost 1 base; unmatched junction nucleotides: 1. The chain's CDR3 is CASSLDGRAKNIQYF. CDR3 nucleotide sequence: TGTGCCAGCAGCTTGGACGGGAGGGCCAAAAACATTCAGTACTTC. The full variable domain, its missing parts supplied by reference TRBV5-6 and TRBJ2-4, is DAGVTQSPTHLIKTRGQQVTLRCSPKSGHDTVSWYQQALGQGPQFIFQYYEEEERQRGNFPDRFSGHQFPNYSSELNVNALLLGDSALYLCASSLDGRAKNIQYFGAGTRLSVL.

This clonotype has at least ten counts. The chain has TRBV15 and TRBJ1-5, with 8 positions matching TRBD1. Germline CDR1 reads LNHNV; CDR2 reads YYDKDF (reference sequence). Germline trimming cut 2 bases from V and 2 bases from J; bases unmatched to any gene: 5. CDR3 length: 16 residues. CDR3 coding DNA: TGTGCCACCAGCAGACCTGACAGGGGCCGCAATCAGCCCCAGCATTTT. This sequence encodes CATSRPDRGRNQPQHF. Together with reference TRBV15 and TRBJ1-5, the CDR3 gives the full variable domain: DAMVIQNPRYQVTQFGKPVTLSCSQTLNHNVMYWYQQKSSQAPKLLFHYYDKDFNNEADTPDNFQSRRPNTSFCFLDIRSPGLGDTAMYLCATSRPDRGRNQPQHFGDGTRLSIL.

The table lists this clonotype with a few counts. For the CDR3, the DNA is TGTGCCAGCAGTGCAACGGGCGAGCAGTACTTC. Translating gives CASSATGEQYF. The rearrangement links TRBV5-4 to TRBJ2-7; no clear D gene. V was clipped by 5 bases and J by 6 bases, with 9 bases between them. The germline V gene encodes CDR1 SGHNT and CDR2 YYREEE (reference sequence). The CDR3 has 11 amino acids.

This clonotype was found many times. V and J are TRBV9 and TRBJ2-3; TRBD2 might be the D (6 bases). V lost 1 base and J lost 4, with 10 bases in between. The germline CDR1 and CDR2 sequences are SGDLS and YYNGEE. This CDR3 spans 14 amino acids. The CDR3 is CASSVLGEADTQYF. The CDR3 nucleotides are TGTGCCAGCAGCGTATTAGGGGAGGCAGATACGCAGTATTTT.

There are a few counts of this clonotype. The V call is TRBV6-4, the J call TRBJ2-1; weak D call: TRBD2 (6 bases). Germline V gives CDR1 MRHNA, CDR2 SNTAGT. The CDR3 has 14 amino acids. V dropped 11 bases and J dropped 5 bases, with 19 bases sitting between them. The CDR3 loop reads CALMGGRENNEQFF. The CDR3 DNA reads TGTGCCTTAATGGGAGGTAGGGAGAACAATGAGCAGTTCTTC.